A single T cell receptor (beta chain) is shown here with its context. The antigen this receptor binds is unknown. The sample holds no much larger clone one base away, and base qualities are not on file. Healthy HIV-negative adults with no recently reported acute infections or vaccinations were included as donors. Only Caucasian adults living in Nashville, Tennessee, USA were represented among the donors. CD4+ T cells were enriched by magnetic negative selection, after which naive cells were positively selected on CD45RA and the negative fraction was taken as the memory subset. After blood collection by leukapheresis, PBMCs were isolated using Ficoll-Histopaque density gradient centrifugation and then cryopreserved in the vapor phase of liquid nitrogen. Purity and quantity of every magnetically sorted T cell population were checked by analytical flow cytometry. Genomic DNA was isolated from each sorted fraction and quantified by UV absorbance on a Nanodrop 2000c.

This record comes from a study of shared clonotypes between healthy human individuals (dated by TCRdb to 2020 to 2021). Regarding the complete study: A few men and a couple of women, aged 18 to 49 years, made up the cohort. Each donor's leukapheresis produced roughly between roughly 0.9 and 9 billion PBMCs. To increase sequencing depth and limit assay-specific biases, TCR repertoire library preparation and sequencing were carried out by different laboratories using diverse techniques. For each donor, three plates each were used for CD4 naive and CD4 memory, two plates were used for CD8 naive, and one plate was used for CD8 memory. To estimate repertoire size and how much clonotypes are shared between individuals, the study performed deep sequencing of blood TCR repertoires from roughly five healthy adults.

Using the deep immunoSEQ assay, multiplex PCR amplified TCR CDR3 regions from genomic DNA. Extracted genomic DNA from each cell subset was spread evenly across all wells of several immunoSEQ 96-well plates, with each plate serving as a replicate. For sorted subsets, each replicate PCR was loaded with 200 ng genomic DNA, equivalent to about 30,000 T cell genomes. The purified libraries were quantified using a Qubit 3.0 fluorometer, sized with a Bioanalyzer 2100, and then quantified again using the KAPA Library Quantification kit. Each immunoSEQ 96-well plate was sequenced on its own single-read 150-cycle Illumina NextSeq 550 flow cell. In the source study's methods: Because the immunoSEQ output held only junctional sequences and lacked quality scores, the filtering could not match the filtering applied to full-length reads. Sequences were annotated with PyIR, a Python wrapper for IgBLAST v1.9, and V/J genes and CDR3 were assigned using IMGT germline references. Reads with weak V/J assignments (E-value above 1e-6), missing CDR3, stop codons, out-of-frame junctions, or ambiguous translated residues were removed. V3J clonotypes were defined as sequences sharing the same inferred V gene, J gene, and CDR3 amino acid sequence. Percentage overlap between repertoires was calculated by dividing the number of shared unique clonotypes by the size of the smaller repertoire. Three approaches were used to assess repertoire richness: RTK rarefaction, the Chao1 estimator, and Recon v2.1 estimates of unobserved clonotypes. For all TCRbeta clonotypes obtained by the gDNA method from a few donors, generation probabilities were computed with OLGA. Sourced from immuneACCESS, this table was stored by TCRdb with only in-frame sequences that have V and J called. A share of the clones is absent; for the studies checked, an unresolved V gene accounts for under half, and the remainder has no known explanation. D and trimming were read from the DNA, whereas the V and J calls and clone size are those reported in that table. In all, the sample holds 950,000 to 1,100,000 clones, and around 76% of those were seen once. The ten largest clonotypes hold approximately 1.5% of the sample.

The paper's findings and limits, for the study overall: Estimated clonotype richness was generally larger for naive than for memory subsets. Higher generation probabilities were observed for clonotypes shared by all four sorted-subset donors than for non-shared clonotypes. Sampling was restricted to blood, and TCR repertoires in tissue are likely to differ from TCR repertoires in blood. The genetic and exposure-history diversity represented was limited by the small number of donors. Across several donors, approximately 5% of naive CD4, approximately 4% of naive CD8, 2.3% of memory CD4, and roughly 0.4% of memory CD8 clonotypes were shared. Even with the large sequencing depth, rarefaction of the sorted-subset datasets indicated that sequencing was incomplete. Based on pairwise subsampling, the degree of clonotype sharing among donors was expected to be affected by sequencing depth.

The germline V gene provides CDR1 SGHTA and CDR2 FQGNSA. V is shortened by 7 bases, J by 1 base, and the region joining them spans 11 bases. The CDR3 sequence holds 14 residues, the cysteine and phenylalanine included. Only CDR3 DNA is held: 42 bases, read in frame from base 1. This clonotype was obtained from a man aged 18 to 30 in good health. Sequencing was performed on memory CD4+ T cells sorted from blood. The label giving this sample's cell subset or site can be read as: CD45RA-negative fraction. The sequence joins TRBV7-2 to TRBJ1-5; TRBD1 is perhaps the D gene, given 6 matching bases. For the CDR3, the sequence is CASTGGTSNQPQHF. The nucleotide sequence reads TGTGCCAGCACCGGGGGGACAAGCAATCAGCCCCAGCATTTT. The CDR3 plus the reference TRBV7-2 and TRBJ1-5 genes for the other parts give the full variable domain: GAGVSQSPSNKVTEKGKDVELRCDPISGHTALYWYRQSLGQGLEFLIYFQGNSAPDKSGLPSDRFSAERTGGSVSTLTIQRTQQEDSAVYLCASTGGTSNQPQHFGDGTRLSIL.